The 17 T cell receptor beta chains presented below share a single source sample, sequenced in a study of T cell clonality in common variable immunodeficiency. Generated by immunoSEQ multiplex PCR, the TCRdb table keeps only in-frame clones and is missing some. The data show more than 55,000 clones, with none appearing a single time. Sequenced material: peripheral blood mononuclear cells. The source is a person aged 18 to 75 in good health.

This clone was recorded many times. Read data end 3 residues before the CDR3 end; the end is taken from the germline J gene. The V gene is TRBV19, the J gene TRBJ1-1; D gene ambiguous. There are 12 residues in the CDR3. The V and J ends lost 6 bases and 1 base respectively, with 6 bases between them. CDR1 is LNHDA and CDR2 is SQIVND in the germline V gene (reference sequence). CDR3 loop: CASSPRNTEAFF. Incomplete CDR3 DNA: TGTGCCAGTAGCCCGCGGAACACTGAA. Full variable domain (outside the CDR3, taken from reference TRBV19 and TRBJ1-1): DGGITQSPKYLFRKEGQNVTLSCEQNLNHDAMYWYRQDPGQGLRLIYYSQIVNDFQKGDIAEGYSVSREKKESFPLTVTSAQKNPTAFYLCASSPRNTEAFFGQGTRLTVV.

This clone came up many times. The read ends 3 residues before the CDR3 terminus; that terminus is restored from the germline J gene. The rearrangement links TRBV7-3 to TRBJ2-5, with D perhaps TRBD2 (5 bases). Looked up from germline, CDR1 is SGHTA and CDR2 is FQGTGA. V lost 4 bases, J lost 2 bases, and 11 bases lay in between. The CDR3 totals 14 residues. CDR3 DNA (partial): TGTGCCAGCAGCTCCGGACGGGGACAAGAGACC. Amino acid sequence: CASSSGRGQET. The full CDR3 is CASSSGRGQETQYF.

This clone was counted ten times or more. Read sequence stops 3 residues before the CDR3 end, and the germline J gene provides the missing end. The chain has TRBV5-6 and TRBJ2-2; D perhaps matches TRBD1 (5 bases). This CDR3 contains 14 residues. V lost 2 bases to trimming and J lost 6 bases, with 11 bases between them. Germline values: CDR1 SGHDT, CDR2 YYEEEE. CDR3 in amino acids: CASSLGAGPGELFF. The DNA read from the CDR3 is TGTGCCAGCAGCTTAGGGGCAGGACCCGGGGAG.

This clone was seen ten or more times. The sequence runs out 3 residues before the end of the CDR3; the remainder is reconstructed from the germline J gene. The genes are TRBV7-9 and TRBJ1-5; no definite D call. The germline gives CDR1 SEHNR, CDR2 FQNEAQ (reference sequence). V was pared by 4 bases and J by 4 bases, with 11 bases between. This CDR3 is 14 amino acids long. The CDR3 DNA, read in part, is TGTGCCAGCAGCTACAGCTTACCGAATCAGCCC. Its protein product is CASSYSLPNQP. The full CDR3 sequence reads CASSYSLPNQPQHF. Full variable domain (missing parts from reference TRBV7-9 and TRBJ1-5): DTGVSQNPRHKITKRGQNVTFRCDPISEHNRLYWYRQTLGQGPEFLTYFQNEAQLEKSRLLSDRFSAERPKGSFSTLEIQRTEQGDSAMYLCASSYSLPNQPQHFGDGTRLSIL.

This clone was found many times. The CDR3 end lies 3 residues beyond the end of the read and is filled in from the germline J gene. This chain joins TRBV20-1 and TRBJ2-1; 8 nucleotides line up with TRBD2. The CDR3 consists of 14 residues. Germline values: CDR1 DFQATT, CDR2 SNEGSKA (reference sequence). Trimming at V came to 3 bases and at J to 0 bases, leaving 1 base not matched to a gene. CDR3 region: CSARGTSSYNEQFF. The part of the CDR3 DNA that was read is TGCAGTGCTAGGGGGACTAGCTCCTACAATGAG.

As for this clone: The CDR3 end falls 3 residues outside the read, so it is completed with the germline J gene. The gene calls are TRBV11-2 and TRBJ1-3; TRBD1 aligns across 7 bases. This CDR3 comprises 14 residues. Germline V gene lookup returns CDR1 SGHAT and CDR2 FQNNGV. V was clipped by 6 bases and J by 2 bases; unmatched bases: 4. The CDR3 is CASRRGLTGNTIYF. The sequenced part of the CDR3 DNA is TGTGCCAGCAGAAGGGGGCTCACTGGAAACACC.

This clone was detected ten times or more. The CDR3 is cut off 3 residues early in the read; its end comes from the germline J gene. The chain joins TRBV5-1 to TRBJ2-3; D remains ambiguous. V gave up 0 bases and J gave up 0 bases, with 8 bases separating them. The CDR3 loop spans 15 amino acids. Germline V gene data show CDR1 as SGHRS and CDR2 as YFSETQ. Partial CDR3 DNA: TGCGCCAGCAGCTTGGTAGGCAGGAGCACAGATACG. Amino acids: CASSLVGRSTDT. The entire CDR3 sequence reads CASSLVGRSTDTQYF.

This clone occurred many times. With the read ending 3 residues before the CDR3 end, the germline J gene is used to fill in that end. The J gene is TRBJ1-2, the V gene TRBV7-3; maybe TRBD1 (5 bases). The V gene's germline CDR1 is SGHTA and CDR2 FQGTGA. The CDR3 length is 14 residues. CDR3 bases read: TGTGCCAGCAGCTTAAGTCAGCAGGGTGGAGGC. It codes for CASSLSQQGGG. The complete CDR3 reads CASSLSQQGGGYTF.

This clone showed up just a few times. Read coverage stops 3 residues before the CDR3 terminus; the germline J gene supplies the remainder. The chain is built from TRBV20-1 and TRBJ1-5, with D perhaps TRBD1 (5 bases). Germline loops: CDR1 DFQATT, CDR2 SNEGSKA (reference sequence). This CDR3 region has 14 residues. V was pared by 6 bases and J by 3 bases, with 15 bases between. This CDR3 is CSAGRDRNNQPQHF. CDR3 DNA, as far as it was read: TGCAGTGCAGGCCGAGACAGAAACAATCAGCCC.

This clone was detected ten times or more. The sequenced part of the CDR3 DNA is TGTGCCAGCAGTGACGGCGCGGGGGGCACAGATACG. It specifies CASSDGAGGTDT. In full, the CDR3 is CASSDGAGGTDTQYF. The chain uses TRBV6-4 and TRBJ2-3, with 7 bases that match TRBD2. The observed sequence ends 3 residues before the CDR3 terminus, with the missing tail filled in from the germline J gene. V was pared by 2 bases and J by 1 base, with 3 bases of the junction left unmatched. Germline V gene data show CDR1 as MRHNA and CDR2 as SNTAGT. The CDR3 is 15 amino acids.

Comment on this clone: Read data end 3 residues before the CDR3 end; the end is taken from the germline J gene. The chain carries TRBV18 and TRBJ1-2, with 7 bases identical to TRBD1. The CDR3 has 15 residues. Germline V gene lookup returns CDR1 KGHSH and CDR2 LQKENI. The part of the CDR3 DNA that was read is TGTGCCAGCTCACCCCTATCTGACAGGGCAGATACC. It specifies CASSPLSDRADT. The full CDR3 is CASSPLSDRADTYTF.

Points on this clone: The read comes to an end 3 residues before the CDR3 does, leaving the germline J gene to fill in the end. The chain is built from TRBV30 and TRBJ1-2; D uncertain. The germline V gene has CDR1 GTSNPN and CDR2 SVGIG (reference sequence). The CDR3 consists of 12 residues. The CDR3 DNA, read in part, is TGTGCCTGCGGACTACGAGCAGATACC. It specifies CACGLRADT. The full CDR3 protein is CACGLRADTYTF.

This clone appeared many times. The junction and the germline gene differ at one end; a read error may be behind it. The read ends 3 residues early relative to the CDR3; the germline J gene fills the gap. The gene calls are TRBV4-2 and TRBJ2-1, with 11 nucleotides matching TRBD2. This CDR3 spans 17 amino acids. Germline V gene sequence: CDR1 LGHNA, CDR2 YNFKEQ. Incomplete CDR3 DNA: TGCGCCAGCAGCCAGAGGGTCGGGACTAGCGGCTACAATGAG. Protein: CASSQRVGTSGYNE. The whole CDR3 sequence is CASSQRVGTSGYNEQFF.

Many counts were recorded for this clone. The DNA ends 3 residues before the CDR3 does, and the rest of the CDR3 is filled in from the germline J gene. The chain employs TRBV20-1 and TRBJ1-6, with D tentatively TRBD1 (5 bases). The CDR3 totals 16 residues. Germline-derived CDR1 and CDR2 are DFQATT and SNEGSKA (reference sequence). Trimming took off 0 bases at V and 2 bases at J, with 11 bases between the two ends. Partial CDR3 DNA: TGCAGTGCTAGAGACACAGGCAGTGCCTATAATTCACCC. This encodes CSARDTGSAYNSP. The whole CDR3 is CSARDTGSAYNSPLHF.

This clone was seen many times. From the germline J gene comes the end of the CDR3, since the read stops 3 residues before it. V gene TRBV7-9 combines with J gene TRBJ2-1; the match to TRBD1 covers 9 bases. CDR3 length: 13 amino acids. J gave up 6 bases and V 5 bases, and 2 bases lay outside the gene matches. The V gene's germline CDR1 is SEHNR and CDR2 FQNEAQ (reference sequence). The CDR3 reads CASSPTGGNEQFF. CDR3 DNA, as far as it was read: TGTGCCAGCAGCCCGACAGGGGGCAATGAG.

This clone was seen many times. The sequence runs out 3 residues before the end of the CDR3; the remainder is reconstructed from the germline J gene. This chain uses TRBV4-1 with TRBJ2-5; tentatively, D is TRBD1 (5 bases). CDR1 MGHRA and CDR2 YSYEKL come from the germline V gene. Deletions cut 1 base from V and 1 base from J, with 10 bases between. The CDR3 contains 15 residues. CDR3 DNA, as far as it was read: TGCGCCAGCAGCCAAGGGAGTAGGGGCCAAGAGACC. Residues: CASSQGSRGQET. The whole CDR3 reads CASSQGSRGQETQYF.

This clone was observed at least ten times. With the read ending 3 residues before the CDR3 end, the germline J gene is used to fill in that end. The V and J genes are TRBV5-4 and TRBJ2-5; D possibly corresponds to TRBD1 (5 bases). Trimming stripped 1 base from V and 1 base from J, with 11 bases between. Germline CDR1 and CDR2: SGHNT and YYREEE (reference sequence). There are 15 residues in the CDR3. Here the CDR3 reads CASSLYGQPQETQYF. The sequenced CDR3 bases are TGTGCCAGCAGCTTGTACGGACAACCCCAAGAGACC.